Below are 6 T cell receptor beta chains sequenced from a single sample in a study of T cells in Graves' hyperthyroidism and ophthalmopathy (dated by TCRdb to the late 2010s). Library generation was performed with multiplex PCR. Sequencer: Illumina HiSeq 2000. Amplification of TCR beta CDR3 regions was carried out from RNA transcripts. A first-round RT-PCR of the TCR CDR3 used the HTBI primer set with the Qiagen OneStep RT-PCR kit. The public reads were quality trimmed at Q25 with fastp and then assembled into clones with MiXCR by TCRdb, keeping productive beta chains. Rows merge per CDR3 protein into single entries with the most common DNA and genes. Counted in this sample were about 400,000 distinct CDR3 sequences; less than 20% of them appeared once. The top ten clonotypes cover around 7.3% of the sample. Material: blood. These receptor sequences come from a woman aged 18 to 35 with Graves' hyperthyroidism.

This clonotype has ten or more counts. The gene calls are TRBV7-9 and TRBJ2-2; D ambiguous. CDR3 length: 14 residues. V shed 0 bases and J shed 4 bases, with 6 bases lying between them. Germline loops: CDR1 SEHNR, CDR2 FQNEAQ (reference sequence). This CDR3 reads CASSLAQITGELFF. For the CDR3, the DNA is TGTGCCAGCAGCTTAGCACAGATCACCGGGGAGCTGTTTTTT. Supplemented by reference TRBV7-9 and TRBJ2-2, the full variable domain reads DTGVSQNPRHKITKRGQNVTFRCDPISEHNRLYWYRQTLGQGPEFLTYFQNEAQLEKSRLLSDRFSAERPKGSFSTLEIQRTEQGDSAMYLCASSLAQITGELFFGEGSRLTVL.

The sample holds many counts of this clonotype. The J gene is TRBJ2-1, the V gene TRBV11-1; the match to TRBD2 covers 7 bases. V shed 3 bases, J shed 0 bases, and the junction held 8 bases outside the gene matches. Germline values: CDR1 SGHAT, CDR2 FQDESV (reference sequence). The CDR3 totals 17 residues. CDR3 in DNA: TGTGCCAGCAGCTTCCCCTATGGCGGGAGCTCCTACAATGAGCAGTTCTTC. Translation gives CASSFPYGGSSYNEQFF.

This clonotype has a count of ten or more. The V and J genes are TRBV11-2 and TRBJ2-7, with 7 nucleotides matching TRBD2. This CDR3 contains 15 residues. V trimming: 3 bases; J trimming: 1 base; junction bases outside the gene matches: 6. Germline-derived CDR1 and CDR2 are SGHAT and FQNNGV. CDR3 loop: CASSFRLARSYEQYF. CDR3 DNA: TGTGCCAGCAGCTTTCGACTAGCTCGGTCCTACGAGCAGTACTTC.

This clonotype was counted many times. The chain carries TRBV11-2 and TRBJ1-1; the match to TRBD1 covers 8 bases. Germline CDR1 SGHAT, CDR2 FQNNGV. The CDR3 length is 15 residues. Trimming took 5 bases from V and 6 from J; bases not matched to a gene: 11. The DNA for the CDR3 is TGTGCCAGCAGCACTCGGACAGGGAAGGTGCCTGAAGCTTTCTTT. Residues: CASSTRTGKVPEAFF.

This clonotype was counted ten times or more. J is TRBJ1-2 and V is TRBV12-3 or TRBV12-4, with D hard to call. Between the trimmed V and J ends, which lost 5 bases and 5 bases, there was a span of 6 bases. The CDR3 consists of 11 residues. The CDR3: CASSNFYGYTF. CDR3 bases: TGTGCCAGCAGTAATTTTTATGGCTACACCTTC.

This clonotype came up many times. CDR3 residues: CASSYSGLRGTRANYGYTF. The CDR3 coding sequence is TGTGCCAGCAGTTACTCCGGGTTGAGGGGAACCAGAGCTAACTATGGCTACACCTTC. The chain links TRBV6-5 to TRBJ1-2; TRBD1 might be the D (5 bases). Trimming left V 0 bases short and J 0 bases short, with 20 bases between. Per the germline V gene, CDR1 is MNHEY and CDR2 is SVGAGI. This CDR3 contains 19 residues.